This T cell receptor beta chain was recovered during a study of T cells in Graves' hyperthyroidism and ophthalmopathy. Investigators excluded patients with uncontrolled infection, other autoimmune disease, pregnancy or lactation. Used for diagnoses were clinical symptoms, serum thyroxine and TRAb, thyroid ultrasound and orbital computed tomography. This CDR3 is built from 13 residues. TCR beta CDR3 regions were amplified from RNA transcripts. The TCR CDR3 was amplified in a first-round RT-PCR using the HTBI primer set. TCRdb re-called the multiplex PCR reads with MiXCR, one entry per CDR3 protein. This table has more than 650,000 distinct CDR3 sequences, about 15% appearing once.

This TCR derives from a woman under 30 with Graves' hyperthyroidism. The specimen was blood. The chain links TRBV12-3 or TRBV12-4 to TRBJ2-7; TRBD1 matches 8 bases. The better agreement between TRBJ2-1 and the DNA end casts doubt on the J call. CDR3 sequence: CASSLRQGYEQFF. The CDR3 bases are TGTGCCAGCAGTTTAAGACAGGGGTACGAGCAGTTCTTC.